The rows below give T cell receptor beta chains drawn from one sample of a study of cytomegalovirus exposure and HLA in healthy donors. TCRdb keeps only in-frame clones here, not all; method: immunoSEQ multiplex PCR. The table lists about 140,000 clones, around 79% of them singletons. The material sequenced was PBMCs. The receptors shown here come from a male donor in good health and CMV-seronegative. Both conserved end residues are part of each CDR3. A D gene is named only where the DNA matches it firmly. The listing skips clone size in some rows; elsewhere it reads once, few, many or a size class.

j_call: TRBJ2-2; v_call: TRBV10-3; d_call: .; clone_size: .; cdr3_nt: TGTGCCATCAGTGATCGGGGAACCGGGGAGCTGTTTTTT; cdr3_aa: CAISDRGTGELFF
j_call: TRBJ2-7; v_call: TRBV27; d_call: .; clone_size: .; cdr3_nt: TGTGCCAGCAGAAGGAGGGATAGGGTCTACGAGCAGTACTTC; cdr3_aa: CASRRRDRVYEQYF
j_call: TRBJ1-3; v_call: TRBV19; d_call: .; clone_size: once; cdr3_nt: TGTGCCAGCTCCGGGACAATTGGAAACACCATATATTTT; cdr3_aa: CASSGTIGNTIYF
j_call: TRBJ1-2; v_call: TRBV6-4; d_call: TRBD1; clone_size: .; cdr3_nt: TGTGCCACCGCGGACAGGCGGAATGGCTACACCTTC; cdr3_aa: CATADRRNGYTF
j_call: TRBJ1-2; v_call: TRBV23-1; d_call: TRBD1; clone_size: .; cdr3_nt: TGCGCCAGCAGATCCTACCAACGTCCGGGACAGGGGATCAGGAGCTATGGCTACACCTTC; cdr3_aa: CASRSYQRPGQGIRSYGYTF
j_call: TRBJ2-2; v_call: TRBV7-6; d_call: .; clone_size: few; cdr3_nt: TGTGCCAGCAGCCAGGGGACGAACGGGGAGCTGTTTTTT; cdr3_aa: CASSQGTNGELFF
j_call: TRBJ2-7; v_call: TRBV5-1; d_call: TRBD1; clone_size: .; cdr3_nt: TGCGCCAGCAGCTTGGCACCGGGACAGGGGGCCAAGTACGAGCAGTACTTC; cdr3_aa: CASSLAPGQGAKYEQYF
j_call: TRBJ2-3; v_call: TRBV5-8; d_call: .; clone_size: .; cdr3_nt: TGTGCCAGCAGCTTGGACCCGGCGGGGAGCACAGATACGCAGTATTTT; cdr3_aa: CASSLDPAGSTDTQYF
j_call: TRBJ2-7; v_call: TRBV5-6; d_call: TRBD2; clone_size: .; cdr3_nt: TGTGCCAGCAGCCCAGACCTAGGACTAGCAGCATCCTACGAGCAGTACTTC; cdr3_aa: CASSPDLGLAASYEQYF
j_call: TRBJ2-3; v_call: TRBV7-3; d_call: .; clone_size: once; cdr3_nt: TGTGCCAGCAGCTTAACGTGGGACAAGGGAGATACGCAGTATTTT; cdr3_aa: CASSLTWDKGDTQYF
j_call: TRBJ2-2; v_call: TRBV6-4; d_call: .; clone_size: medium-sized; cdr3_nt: TGTGCCAGCAGTGCAGGGGACACCGGGGAGCTGTTTTTT; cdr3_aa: CASSAGDTGELFF
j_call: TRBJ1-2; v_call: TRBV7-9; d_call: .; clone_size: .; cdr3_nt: TGTGCCAGCAGCTTAGCGGGGGCAATAGGGAGCTACACCTTC; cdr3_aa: CASSLAGAIGSYTF
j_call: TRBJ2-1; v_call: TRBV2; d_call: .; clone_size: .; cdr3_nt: TGTGCCAGCTTAACAGGGTTGGGTGAGCAGTTCTTC; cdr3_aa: CASLTGLGEQFF
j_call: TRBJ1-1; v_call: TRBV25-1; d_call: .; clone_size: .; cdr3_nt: TGTGCCAGCGATCTCTCAGGGCACGAGAACACTGAAGCTTTCTTT; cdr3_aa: CASDLSGHENTEAFF
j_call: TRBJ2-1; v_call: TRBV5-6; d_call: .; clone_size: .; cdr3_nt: TGTGCCAGCAGCCCCTGGCGGGGCCGTTACAATGAGCAGTTCTTC; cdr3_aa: CASSPWRGRYNEQFF
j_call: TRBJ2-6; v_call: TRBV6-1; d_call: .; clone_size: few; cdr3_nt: TGTGCCAGCAGGCCGGGGAGCGGGGCCAACGTCCTGACTTTC; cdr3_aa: CASRPGSGANVLTF
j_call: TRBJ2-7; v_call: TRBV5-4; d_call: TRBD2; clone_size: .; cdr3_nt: TGTGCCAGCAGCTTGGTTGGGACTATCGCCTACGAGCAGTACTTC; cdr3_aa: CASSLVGTIAYEQYF
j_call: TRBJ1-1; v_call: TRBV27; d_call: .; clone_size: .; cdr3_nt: TGTGCCAGCCGACTAACGACTCGGGGTTGGAACACTGAAGCTTTCTTT; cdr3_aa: CASRLTTRGWNTEAFF
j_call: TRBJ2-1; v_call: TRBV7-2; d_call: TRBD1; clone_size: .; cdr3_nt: TGTGCCAGCAGAAGGGACAGGATTAATGAGCAGTTCTTC; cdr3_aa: CASRRDRINEQFF
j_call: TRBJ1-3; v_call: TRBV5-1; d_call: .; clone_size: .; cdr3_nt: TGCGCCAGCAGCCCCGGGACTGTCGACTCTGGAAACACCATATATTTT; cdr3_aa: CASSPGTVDSGNTIYF
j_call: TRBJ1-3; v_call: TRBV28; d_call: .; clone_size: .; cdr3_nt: TGTGCCAGCATCAGTGAAATCTCTGGAAACACCATATATTTT; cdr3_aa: CASISEISGNTIYF
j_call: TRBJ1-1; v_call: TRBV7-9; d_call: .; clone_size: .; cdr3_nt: TGTGCCAGCAGGCCCGGGACGGGGGGATTTGGGGCCAGAAGCACTGAAGCTTTCTTT; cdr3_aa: CASRPGTGGFGARSTEAFF
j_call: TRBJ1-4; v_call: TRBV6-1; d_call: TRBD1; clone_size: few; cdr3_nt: TGTGCCAGCAGTGAAGGGACAGGGGTTCGCGCGGAAAAACTGTTTTTT; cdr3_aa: CASSEGTGVRAEKLFF
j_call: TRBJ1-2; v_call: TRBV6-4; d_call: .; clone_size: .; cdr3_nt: TGTGCCAGCAGTGGTGGAGGGGAAGGCTACACCTTC; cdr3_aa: CASSGGGEGYTF
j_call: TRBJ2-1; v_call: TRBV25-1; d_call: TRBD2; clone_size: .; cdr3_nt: TGTGCCAGCAGTGCCCCCCTTCGGGCTAGCGGGATTTACAATGAGCAGTTCTTC; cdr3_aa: CASSAPLRASGIYNEQFF
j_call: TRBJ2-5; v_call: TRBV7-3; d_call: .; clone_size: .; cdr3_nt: TGTGCCAGCAGCCGCTCCGGGACACTTCAAGAGACCCAGTACTTC; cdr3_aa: CASSRSGTLQETQYF
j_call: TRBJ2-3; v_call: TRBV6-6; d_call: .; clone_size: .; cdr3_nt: TGTGCCAGCAGTTACCCGACATTAGATACGCAGTATTTT; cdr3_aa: CASSYPTLDTQYF
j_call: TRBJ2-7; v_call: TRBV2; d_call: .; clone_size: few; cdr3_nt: TGTGCCAGCATCGGGGGTTCCTACGAGCAGTACTTC; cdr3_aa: CASIGGSYEQYF